This T cell receptor beta chain was observed in a study of glioma-infiltrating T cells. Using RNA template, CDR3s of TCR alpha and beta were amplified with iRepertoire arm-PCR. MiXCR, applied by TCRdb to the multiplex PCR reads, yields one record per CDR3 protein. The table records about 200,000 distinct CDR3 sequences, approximately 30% of them present only once. Concerning this clonotype: Given a much more abundant clone one base away, this may be a read error.

Material: glioma tissue, nonneoplastic brain tissue, or PBMCs (not recorded which). This TCR came from a human donor with low-grade glioma or glioblastoma, undergoing nonglioma brain surgery, or in good health (not recorded which).

The CDR3 coding sequence is TGTGCCAGCCGTCCGTTTCTGGCCACCTACGAGCAGTACTTC. Protein: CASRPFLATYEQYF. The J gene is TRBJ2-7, the V gene TRBV6-6; D gene ambiguous. V was clipped by 8 bases and J by 2 bases, with 16 bases between them. CDR1 and CDR2 from the germline V gene are MNHNY and SVGAGI (reference sequence). The CDR3 is 14 residues long.